This T cell receptor beta chain is from a study of T cell changes during pregnancy in multiple sclerosis (dated by TCRdb to the late 2010s). In terms of the full investigation: In women with multiple sclerosis, the researchers looked at how the T cell repertoire shifted as pregnancy progressed.

On this clone: The specificity of this receptor is unknown. Within one base of it there is no much larger clone, and no base qualities were kept.

The library was built by means of the immunoSEQ multiplex PCR assay. Here the immuneACCESS table is served through TCRdb, limited to in-frame sequences with V and J called. Missing clones are a known gap in these copies; in checked studies unresolved V genes cover under half, and the rest lacks a known reason. Across this sample there are under 40,000 clones, with about 92% seen only once. Of the sample, under 30% falls within the top ten clones. Compared with germline, V lacks 2 bases and J lacks 2 bases; bases without a gene match: 3. The CDR3, cysteine through phenylalanine, is 14 amino acids long. Here the CDR3 DNA is all that survives: 42 bases in frame from base 1. Taken from the germline V gene, the CDR1 and CDR2 loops are SGHVS and FNYEAQ.

The chain is made from TRBV7-6 and TRBJ2-7, and 7 junction bases match TRBD1. Sample: CD8+ T cells from peripheral blood mononuclear cells, taken before pregnancy. The TCR originated in a female donor with multiple sclerosis, enrolled in a pregnancy study. This receptor has the CDR3 CASSLKGGTYEQYF. The bases read TGTGCCAGCAGCTTAAAAGGGGGCACCTACGAGCAGTACTTC.